The 15 T cell receptor beta chains below were found in one sample sequenced in a study of cytomegalovirus exposure and HLA in healthy donors. The assay was immunoSEQ multiplex PCR, and TCRdb's table has in-frame clones only and misses some. The sample comprises about 120,000 clones, approximately 88% of which are singletons, and about 1.8% rests with the top ten. Sequencing input: PBMCs. The receptors here all came from a man younger than 35 in good health and CMV-seronegative.

The chain uses TRBV28 and TRBJ1-5, with TRBD1 matching 8 bases. The germline gives CDR1 MDHEN, CDR2 SYDVKM. Trimming at V came to 9 bases and at J to 2 bases, leaving 3 bases not matched to a gene. The CDR3 runs to 13 residues. The CDR3 DNA reads TGTGCCAGTCAGGACAGGGGCAATCAGCCCCAGCATTTT. Translated: CASQDRGNQPQHF.

There are a few counts of this clone. The V call is TRBV19, the J call TRBJ2-7; D is perhaps TRBD2 (5 bases). This CDR3 contains 13 residues. Trimming stripped 10 bases from V and 0 bases from J, with 13 bases between. The germline V gene encodes CDR1 LNHDA and CDR2 SQIVND (reference sequence). CDR3 sequence (DNA): TGTGCCACCTCCCTCCGGGACTCCTACGAGCAGTACTTC. Its translation is CATSLRDSYEQYF.

CDR3: CASGLGEGRPWGYTF. In DNA form, the CDR3 reads TGTGCCAGCGGGCTCGGGGAGGGAAGACCTTGGGGCTACACCTTC. J is TRBJ1-2 and V is TRBV27; D is undetermined. This CDR3 region has 15 residues. Germline V gene lookup returns CDR1 MNHEY and CDR2 SMNVEV (reference sequence). The V end lost 8 bases, the J end lost 8 bases, and 24 bases lay between the germline ends.

The chain uses TRBV11-2 and TRBJ1-6; a possible D gene is TRBD1 (6 bases). Trimming took off 5 bases at V and 10 bases at J, with 24 bases between the two ends. Germline CDR1 SGHAT, CDR2 FQNNGV. The CDR3 has 17 amino acids. CDR3 DNA sequence: TGTGCCAGCAGCACCTTAGGGCCCCGGGACACAAGATCACCCCTCCACTTT. This encodes CASSTLGPRDTRSPLHF.

The chain carries TRBV28 and TRBJ2-2; 14 bases align to TRBD2. Germline CDR1 reads MDHEN; CDR2 reads SYDVKM. Trimming cost V 7 bases and J 6 bases; bases outside gene matches: 7. The CDR3 is made up of 16 amino acids. As DNA, the CDR3 is TGTGCCAGCACCTTAGGACTAGCGGGAGGATCCGGGGAGCTGTTTTTT. Encoded protein: CASTLGLAGGSGELFF.

The CDR3 loop reads CASSESLGGSYEQYF. CDR3 sequence (DNA): TGCGCCAGCAGTGAGTCCCTGGGGGGCTCCTACGAGCAGTACTTC. The chain joins TRBV10-2 to TRBJ2-7, with a possible D match to TRBD2 (6 bases). Germline lookup yields CDR1 WSHSY and CDR2 SAAADI. The V and J ends lost 0 bases and 0 bases respectively, with 9 bases between them. The CDR3 sequence is 15 residues long.

The chain has TRBV6-1 and TRBJ2-7; no clear D gene. The CDR3 consists of 13 residues. Germline CDR1 reads MNHNS; CDR2 reads SASEGT. The V end was cut by 8 bases, the J end by 6 bases, with 17 bases between. The CDR3 bases are TGTGCCAGCGCCGTTGCTGAGACTGGCGAGCAGTACTTC. Its protein is CASAVAETGEQYF.

The V and J genes are TRBV19 and TRBJ2-1; 8 bases agree with TRBD2. Germline V gene lookup returns CDR1 LNHDA and CDR2 SQIVND (reference sequence). V lost 5 bases to trimming and J lost 0 bases; unmatched junction nucleotides: 6. This CDR3 contains 16 residues. The CDR3 DNA sequence: TGTGCCAGTAGTGACAGCGGGAGAGGCTCCTACAATGAGCAGTTCTTC. It translates to CASSDSGRGSYNEQFF. The full variable domain, completed using reference TRBV19 and TRBJ2-1, is DGGITQSPKYLFRKEGQNVTLSCEQNLNHDAMYWYRQDPGQGLRLIYYSQIVNDFQKGDIAEGYSVSREKKESFPLTVTSAQKNPTAFYLCASSDSGRGSYNEQFFGPGTRLTVL.

V gene TRBV5-1 combines with J gene TRBJ2-7, with 7 bases aligning to TRBD1. The V segment lost 6 bases and the J segment 0 bases; nucleotides outside the gene matches: 6. CDR3 length: 14 amino acids. Per the germline V gene, CDR1 is SGHRS and CDR2 is YFSETQ. The CDR3 sequence: CASTTGDFSYEQYF. CDR3 coding DNA: TGCGCCAGCACTACAGGGGATTTCTCCTACGAGCAGTACTTC.

The rearrangement links TRBV6-5 to TRBJ2-3, with D uncertain. CDR1 is MNHEY, CDR2 SVGAGI, per germline. Trimming stripped 0 bases from V and 2 bases from J, with 9 bases between. The CDR3 length is 15 residues. The CDR3 DNA is TGTGCCAGCAGTTACTCGTCGCGGTACACAGATACGCAGTATTTT. Translated, it gives CASSYSSRYTDTQYF.

CDR3 bases: TGTGCCTGGAGTGCCGGGACAGGCCCCACCTACGAGCAGTACTTC. Encoded protein: CAWSAGTGPTYEQYF. V gene TRBV30 combines with J gene TRBJ2-7, with 8 bases aligning to TRBD1. CDR1 is GTSNPN and CDR2 is SVGIG in the germline V gene (reference sequence). The ends lost 1 base at V and 2 bases at J; junction bases unmatched: 7. The CDR3 has 15 residues. Variable domain in full (rest from reference TRBV30 and TRBJ2-7): SQTIHQWPATLVQPVGSPLSLECTVEGTSNPNLYWYRQAAGRGLQLLFYSVGIGQISSEVPQNLSASRPQDRQFILSSKKLLLSDSGFYLCAWSAGTGPTYEQYFGPGTRLTVT.

The chain uses TRBV7-7 and TRBJ2-1; no definite D call. Germline lookup yields CDR1 SSHAT and CDR2 FNYEAQ (reference sequence). There are 15 residues in the CDR3. V gave up 3 bases and J gave up 5 bases, with 14 bases separating them. The DNA for the CDR3 is TGTGCCAGCAGCTTTAACGGAGCTACCCACAATGAGCAGTTCTTC. Amino acid sequence: CASSFNGATHNEQFF.

The chain combines TRBV6-5 with TRBJ1-2; no clear D gene. Germline-derived CDR1 and CDR2 are MNHEY and SVGAGI. Trimming shortened V by 11 bases and J by 8 bases, and 12 bases separated the two germline ends. There are 10 residues in the CDR3. CDR3 protein: CARWAGGYTF. In nucleotides, the CDR3 is TGTGCCCGGTGGGCGGGGGGCTACACCTTC.

The chain carries TRBV6-1 and TRBJ2-1, with TRBD1 matching over 7 bases. The CDR3 sequence is 13 residues long. CDR1 is MNHNS and CDR2 is SASEGT in the germline V gene. The J segment lost 7 bases and the V segment lost 7 bases, leaving 7 bases of the junction unmatched. DNA for the CDR3: TGTGCCAGCAACCGGGACAGTCTAAATGAGCAGTTCTTC. Its translation is CASNRDSLNEQFF.

The chain links TRBV2 to TRBJ2-1, with 8 bases aligning to TRBD1. The germline V gene encodes CDR1 SNHLY and CDR2 FYNNEI. After removal of 4 bases from V and 3 bases from J, the junction contained 14 bases not matched to a gene. This CDR3 spans 18 amino acids. The CDR3 reads CASSALVRTGQYYNEQFF. CDR3 sequence (DNA): TGTGCCAGCAGTGCACTTGTAAGGACAGGGCAATACTACAATGAGCAGTTCTTC.